A selection of T cell receptor beta chains follows, all from one sample in a study of cytomegalovirus exposure and HLA in healthy donors. Profiling relied on immunoSEQ multiplex PCR, and the TCRdb table lists in-frame clones only, not all of them. In the table there are under 250,000 clones, roughly 80% of which are singletons. Sequenced: PBMCs. The receptor set was obtained from a male donor in good health and CMV-seronegative. Each CDR3 is given with its conserved first and last residue. The order of the fields is CDR3 protein, CDR3 DNA, J gene, CDR3 length, clone size, V gene, D gene. The D gene is left open where the match is weak. Size tells how often a clone was seen (once, few, many) or the class of an expanded clone, and some rows leave it out.

CASSLPGQSYGYTF | TGTGCCAGCAGTTTACCGGGACAGTCCTATGGCTACACCTTC | TRBJ1-2 | 14 | few | TRBV28 | TRBD1
CASIGLSEAFF | TGTGCCAGCATAGGACTCTCGGAAGCTTTCTTT | TRBJ1-1 | 11 | - | TRBV27 | -
CASRYSGSADTQYF | TGTGCCAGCAGATATAGCGGGAGCGCAGATACGCAGTATTTT | TRBJ2-3 | 14 | - | TRBV28 | TRBD2
CASSLFGGRRGNEQFF | TGTGCCAGCAGTTTATTCGGGGGGCGGAGAGGAAATGAGCAGTTCTTC | TRBJ2-1 | 16 | once | TRBV28 | -
CASSAQWTDTQYF | TGTGCCAGCAGTGCCCAGTGGACAGATACGCAGTATTTT | TRBJ2-3 | 13 | - | TRBV6-5 | -
CASSSRVAGQPQHF | TGTGCCAGCAGTTCCCGCGTGGCGGGCCAGCCCCAGCATTTT | TRBJ1-5 | 14 | - | TRBV27 | -
CASSLGAVFNEKLFF | TGTGCCAGCAGCTTAGGGGCAGTCTTTAATGAAAAACTGTTTTTT | TRBJ1-4 | 15 | - | TRBV7-8 | -
CASSGTAASLVGQFF | TGTGCCAGCAGCGGGACAGCCGCTTCCCTCGTAGGGCAGTTCTTC | TRBJ2-1 | 15 | - | TRBV9 | -
CASSMAQEGDYTF | TGTGCCAGTAGTATGGCCCAGGAGGGCGACTACACCTTC | TRBJ1-2 | 13 | - | TRBV19 | -
CASSQAPAGVFDEQFF | TGCGCCAGCAGCCAAGCCCCAGCGGGAGTTTTTGATGAGCAGTTCTTC | TRBJ2-1 | 16 | - | TRBV4-1 | TRBD2